The source of this T cell receptor (beta chain) is a study of beta chain features in type 1 diabetes. Overall study results and limits: A PCR bias possibly favoring shorter templates would apply equally to patients and controls. Junctions at VDJ sites from type 1 diabetes patients had fewer insertions and more deletions.

This clone was seen a handful of times. Its antigen is as yet unknown. As every portion of the isolated RNA was reverse transcribed, the sequencing read expressed TCRB transcripts. Measured with immunoSEQ multiplex PCR; TCRdb has only the in-frame clones, and not every one. The sample yields about 360,000 clones, about 12% seen once. The specimen sequenced was naive CD4+ T cells from blood. The receptor comes from a man aged 18 to 29 in good health.

CDR3 in amino acids: CASSRSGITHEQYF. CDR3 bases: TGTGCCAGCAGTCGGAGCGGGATCACACACGAGCAGTACTTC. V usage is TRBV2 and J usage is TRBJ2-7; 7 positions agree with TRBD2. Germline values: CDR1 SNHLY, CDR2 FYNNEI. The CDR3 totals 14 residues. After removal of 5 bases from V and 5 bases from J, the junction contained 9 bases not matched to a gene.